A selection of T cell receptor beta chains follows, all from one sample in a study of T-cell memory formation after mild COVID-19. TCRdb processed the 5' RACE reads anew with MiXCR; each CDR3 protein has one entry. The sample records under 400,000 distinct CDR3 sequences, over 20% being singletons. Sequencing used PBMCs or a T cell subset sorted from them (not recorded which). Receptors were obtained from an adult woman who had mild COVID-19 (a few samples of this study predate the infection). Cell type and time point are not known. The CDR3 runs from the conserved cysteine through the conserved F or W. D genes are given only for firm matches. A row's size may be missing; if present it is once, few, many or a size class.

size	V	D	J	DNA	CDR3
.	TRBV12-3/TRBV12-4	.	TRBJ1-5	TGTGCCAGCACGGACAGCTACCAGGGGATCAATCAGCCCCAGCATTTT	CASTDSYQGINQPQHF
.	TRBV29-1	.	TRBJ1-1	TGCAGCGTTGTCGTCAGGGGTGCGAAGAAAACTGAAGCTTTCTTT	CSVVVRGAKKTEAFF
.	TRBV6-2/TRBV6-3	TRBD1	TRBJ2-4	TGTGCCAGCAGTGACAGGGTTGACATTCAGTACTTC	CASSDRVDIQYF
.	TRBV5-5	.	TRBJ1-4	TGTGCCAGCAGGCCGGAATTCACTAATGAAAAACTGTTTTTT	CASRPEFTNEKLFF
few	TRBV29-1	.	TRBJ2-1	TGCAGCGTTTCCGGTCCACACTCCTACAATGAGCAGTTCTTC	CSVSGPHSYNEQFF
.	TRBV5-6	.	TRBJ2-3	TGTGCCAGCAGCTCGTCGATGGATACGCAGTATTTT	CASSSSMDTQYF
.	TRBV7-8	TRBD1	TRBJ2-7	TGTGCCAGCAGCCAGGGACAGGGGCGGTACGAGCAGTACTTC	CASSQGQGRYEQYF
.	TRBV6-5	.	TRBJ1-1	TGTGCCAGCAGTTACTCTTCCCTTCACACTGAAGCTTTCTTT	CASSYSSLHTEAFF
few	TRBV20-1	.	TRBJ1-5	TGCAGTGCTAGAGGTAGGGCAGGGGTCAATCAGCCCCAGCATTTT	CSARGRAGVNQPQHF
.	TRBV5-1	TRBD1	TRBJ2-1	TGCGCCAGCAGCTTTAAACAGGGGTCATACAATGAGCAGTTCTTC	CASSFKQGSYNEQFF
.	TRBV27	.	TRBJ1-5	TGTGCCAGCAGTTTTGGGGCAGGGTTCAATCAGCCCCAGCATTTT	CASSFGAGFNQPQHF
few	TRBV20-1	.	TRBJ2-3	TGCAGTGCTAGGCCGGGACCTCGCACAGATACGCAGTATTTT	CSARPGPRTDTQYF
few	TRBV7-2	TRBD2	TRBJ2-3	TGTGCCAGCAGCCTCCGACGGGGCTGGGCGGGAGACCGGGGCACAGATACGCAGTATTTT	CASSLRRGWAGDRGTDTQYF
.	TRBV6-6	.	TRBJ2-5	TGTGCCAGCAGTTTGGGCCTCCCGGGGGAGACCCAGTACTTC	CASSLGLPGETQYF
few	TRBV11-1	.	TRBJ2-1	TGTGCCAGCAGCCCTGGGCCCCACAATGAGCAGTTCTTC	CASSPGPHNEQFF
.	TRBV5-1	.	TRBJ2-7	TGCGCCAGCAGCCCAGGGGGGGCGGCAGCTTCCTACGAGCAGTACTTC	CASSPGGAAASYEQYF
few	TRBV29-1	TRBD2	TRBJ2-1	TGCAGCGTTATTAGCGGGATCAATGAGCAGTTCTTC	CSVISGINEQFF
.	TRBV30	.	TRBJ1-1	TGTGCCTGCGATGGGAAAACTGAAGCTTTCTTT	CACDGKTEAFF
many	TRBV12-3/TRBV12-4	TRBD1	TRBJ2-3	TGTGCCAGCAGCACTGTAGGGACAGCAAGCACAGATACGCAGTATTTT	CASSTVGTASTDTQYF
.	TRBV5-1	.	TRBJ1-3	TGCGCCAGCAGCTTGCGGGGGAGTTTACCTGGAAACACCATATATTTT	CASSLRGSLPGNTIYF
few	TRBV11-2	TRBD1	TRBJ2-7	TGTGCCAGCAGCTCCCCGCGGCAGGGGGCCGAGCAGTACTTC	CASSSPRQGAEQYF
.	TRBV25-1	TRBD1	TRBJ2-7	TGTGCCAGCAGTGAATCGGGGACAGGTACCTACGAGCAGTACTTC	CASSESGTGTYEQYF
.	TRBV20-1	.	TRBJ2-3	TGCAGTGCTAGAGTCTCTCCGGGAGCCCGGGGAGATACGCAGTATTTT	CSARVSPGARGDTQYF
.	TRBV6-4	.	TRBJ1-1	TGTGCCAGCAGTGTAGAACCAGGGTGGAACACTGAAGCTTTCTTT	CASSVEPGWNTEAFF
.	TRBV20-1	.	TRBJ2-7	TGCAGTGCTAGGGACCCACGTTGGTCCTACGAGCAGTACTTC	CSARDPRWSYEQYF
many	TRBV5-1	.	TRBJ2-1	TGCGCCAGCAGCTTGGGTGGGGAATCCTACAATGAGCAGTTCTTC	CASSLGGESYNEQFF
few	TRBV4-1	.	TRBJ1-2	TGCGCCAGCAGCTCGTGGGGATCTAACTATGGCTACACCTTC	CASSSWGSNYGYTF
once	TRBV5-1	.	TRBJ1-1	TGCGCCAGCTCCTTCGGAGGGAGGGCGAACACTGAAGCTTTCTTT	CASSFGGRANTEAFF
.	TRBV5-1	TRBD2	TRBJ2-1	TGCGCCAGCAGCCGCTCCTCGGGAGGGACCTACAATGAGCAGTTCTTC	CASSRSSGGTYNEQFF
.	TRBV24-1	.	TRBJ2-1	TGTGCCACCAGTGATTTTAAGTACGAGCAGTTCTTC	CATSDFKYEQFF
.	TRBV9	TRBD1	TRBJ2-7	TGTGCCAGCAGCCCCAGTTGGGGACAGGGATTTGGCGAGCAGTACTTC	CASSPSWGQGFGEQYF
few	TRBV18	.	TRBJ2-5	TGTGCCAGCTCACCGGTGCGAGAGACCCAGTACTTC	CASSPVRETQYF
.	TRBV21-1	.	TRBJ1-1	TGTGCCAGCAGCACCAGGACAGGGCGGAACACTGAAGCTTTCTTT	CASSTRTGRNTEAFF
.	TRBV20-1	TRBD2	TRBJ2-7	TGCAGTGCTCGACCTCTAGCGGCCTCCTACGAGCAGTACTTC	CSARPLAASYEQYF